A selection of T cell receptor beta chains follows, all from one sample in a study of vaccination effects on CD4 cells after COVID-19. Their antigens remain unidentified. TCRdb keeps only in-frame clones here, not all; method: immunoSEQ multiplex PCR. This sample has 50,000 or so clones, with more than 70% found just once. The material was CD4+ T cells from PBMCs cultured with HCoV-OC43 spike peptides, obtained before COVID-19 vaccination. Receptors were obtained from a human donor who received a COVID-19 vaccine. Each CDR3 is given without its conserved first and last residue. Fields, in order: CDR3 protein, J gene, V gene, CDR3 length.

ASSRRQGLNTGELF TRBJ2-2 TRBV3-1/TRBV3-2 14
ASSIAAANTGELF TRBJ2-2 TRBV19 13
ASSIVWGSLNTGELF TRBJ2-2 TRBV19 15
ASSLMGNTEAF TRBJ1-1 TRBV5-8 11
ASRQGVRTEAF TRBJ1-1 TRBV12-3/TRBV12-4 11
ASSPPGPYNEQF TRBJ2-1 TRBV18 12
ASSVARLAGGLTDTQY TRBJ2-3 TRBV9 16
ASTLDRENTEAF TRBJ1-1 TRBV2 12
ASTRGEEQF TRBJ2-1 TRBV10-2 9
ASSASGGAYNEQF TRBJ2-1 TRBV27 13
ASSHFAGSGANVLT TRBJ2-6 TRBV4-1 14
ASSFLGTGKDTQY TRBJ2-3 TRBV27 13
ASSVMPSREETQY TRBJ2-5 TRBV2 13
ASSILAGRLYNEQF TRBJ2-1 TRBV19 14
ASSREVGSYNEQF TRBJ2-1 TRBV5-1 13
ASSSPDYSPLH TRBJ1-6 TRBV12-3/TRBV12-4 11
ASSMNGYGYT TRBJ1-2 TRBV19 10
ASSPRPKETQY TRBJ2-5 TRBV3-1/TRBV3-2 11
ASSVAEGAAEKLF TRBJ1-4 TRBV9 13
ASSPGQRALILSGNTIY TRBJ1-3 TRBV19 17
ASSVAGHYGYT TRBJ1-2 TRBV9 11
ASSLTRNSPLH TRBJ1-6 TRBV5-1 11
ASSMIRDPDDTDTQY TRBJ2-3 TRBV19 15
ASSLGIGDTIY TRBJ1-3 TRBV5-1 11
ASGRGLGTEAF TRBJ1-1 TRBV12-5 11
AWSVLGGPSKSGNTIY TRBJ1-3 TRBV30 16
ASSFGLAGGNTGELF TRBJ2-2 TRBV5-1 15